The source of this T cell receptor beta chain is a study of Ad26.COV2.S vaccination and SARS-CoV-2 variants. On the study more broadly: Each vaccinee took Ad26.COV2.S intramuscularly, once or twice 56 days apart. Points from the study as a whole: Overall T cell responses may have been underestimated by the analyses of TCR breadth and depth.

Notes on this clone: The antigen is undetermined.

This table comes from immunoSEQ multiplex PCR, and its TCRdb copy is limited to in-frame clones, with some not included. The sample shows 240,000 or so clones, roughly 90% of them seen only once. The germline V gene has CDR1 MNHEY and CDR2 SMNVEV (reference sequence). CDR3 length equals 16 residues. Deletions cut 6 bases from V and 4 bases from J, with 22 bases between. Treatment in this sample: around 19 received Ad26.COV2.S at low or high dose, single or two shots; 5 received placebo; per-sample allocation not given. Sampling was performed 63 days after the first vaccine or placebo injection. This chain joins TRBV27 and TRBJ2-7, with D tentatively TRBD1 (6 bases). Sequenced here: peripheral blood, sampled in a trial of Ad26.COV2.S vaccine versus placebo. The receptor's source is a person aged 18-60 years who received the Ad26.COV2.S COVID-19 vaccine or a placebo. CDR3 loop: CASRPRQEMPRYEQYF. The CDR3 DNA is TGTGCCAGCAGACCACGACAGGAAATGCCTCGGTACGAGCAGTACTTC.